The rows below give T cell receptor beta chains drawn from one sample of a study of T cell repertoires in cytomegalovirus infection. TCRdb reprocessed the reads via MiXCR and lists one record per CDR3 protein. The data hold roughly 500,000 distinct CDR3 sequences, with around 35% observed a single time. The antigens for these receptors are not known. This sample comprised cultured PBMCs, obtained from culture after CMV antigen stimulation. The receptor source for this set is a human donor in good health (CMV status not recorded). Some clones in this sample may be carry-over from other donors' samples. The CDR3 runs from the conserved cysteine through the conserved F or W. Fields, in order: D gene, clone size, J gene, V gene, CDR3 protein, CDR3 DNA. The D gene is left open where the match is weak. The size of a clone is reported for some rows only, either as once, few or many, or as a class for expanded clones.

- few TRBJ1-5 TRBV19 CASRGGPGGNQPQHF TGTGCCAGTAGGGGAGGACCCGGAGGCAATCAGCCCCAGCATTTT
TRBD2 - TRBJ2-7 TRBV29-1 CSVVPSGGWDYEQYF TGCAGCGTTGTACCTAGCGGAGGGTGGGACTACGAGCAGTACTTC
- - TRBJ1-2 TRBV4-2 CASSQDPPGSILYGGYTF TGTGCCAGCAGCCAAGATCCACCAGGGTCCATCCTTTACGGTGGCTACACCTTC
TRBD1 - TRBJ1-3 TRBV7-2 CASSPDRVSSGNSIYF TGTGCCAGCAGCCCTGACAGGGTGAGCTCTGGAAACTCCATATATTTT
- few TRBJ2-1 TRBV11-2 CASSLGRGGSSYNEQFF TGTGCCAGCAGCTTAGGGCGTGGGGGGAGCTCCTACAATGAGCAGTTCTTC
- - TRBJ2-1 TRBV27 CASSPLARGEQFF TGTGCCAGCAGTCCACTAGCCAGGGGTGAGCAGTTCTTC
TRBD2 - TRBJ2-7 TRBV28 CASSFIAGASYEQYF TGTGCCAGCAGTTTTATAGCGGGAGCTAGCTACGAGCAGTACTTC
TRBD2 - TRBJ2-2 TRBV24-1 CATTGLAGSGELFF TGTGCCACCACTGGACTAGCGGGATCCGGGGAGCTGTTTTTT
TRBD2 - TRBJ2-1 TRBV6-6 CASSYSLAGAHEQFF TGTGCCAGCAGTTACTCACTAGCGGGAGCCCATGAGCAGTTCTTC
TRBD1 - TRBJ1-6 TRBV4-1 CASSQDRAYNSPLHF TGTGCCAGCAGCCAAGACAGGGCCTATAATTCACCCCTCCACTTT
- few TRBJ2-1 TRBV5-1 CASSLASEYNEQFF TGCGCCAGCAGCTTGGCTAGCGAATACAATGAGCAGTTCTTC
- few TRBJ1-5 TRBV28 CASSFGRRSNQPQHF TGTGCCAGCAGCTTCGGACGGCGCAGCAATCAGCCCCAGCATTTT
TRBD2 - TRBJ2-1 TRBV20-1 CSARGLPGGRIEQFF TGCAGTGCTAGAGGATTACCGGGGGGGCGGATTGAGCAGTTCTTC
TRBD2 many TRBJ2-1 TRBV7-6 CASSLGGLAAIYNEQFF TGTGCCAGCAGCTTAGGGGGACTAGCCGCTATCTACAATGAGCAGTTCTTC
- - TRBJ1-1 TRBV12-3/TRBV12-4 CASSLSSSGSMEAFF TGTGCCAGCAGTTTAAGTTCTTCGGGGTCGATGGAAGCTTTCTTT
- - TRBJ1-5 TRBV12-3/TRBV12-4 CASSFNLGGKTNQPQHF TGTGCCAGCAGTTTTAATTTGGGCGGGAAAACCAATCAGCCCCAGCATTTT
- - TRBJ1-5 TRBV6-6 CASSYPGNQPQHF TGTGCCAGCAGTTACCCCGGGAATCAGCCCCAGCATTTT
TRBD2 few TRBJ2-1 TRBV4-3 CASSRQAGTSSYNEQFF TGCGCCAGCAGCCGGCAGGCCGGGACTAGCTCCTACAATGAGCAGTTCTTC
- few TRBJ2-7 TRBV5-6 CASSDGSYEQYF TGTGCCAGCAGCGACGGGAGTTACGAGCAGTACTTC
- few TRBJ2-1 TRBV19 CASSIGNYNEQFF TGTGCCAGTAGTATAGGGAATTACAATGAGCAGTTCTTC
TRBD2 many TRBJ2-3 TRBV7-2 CASSLYLAGGPDTQYF TGTGCCAGCAGCTTGTATTTGGCGGGAGGCCCAGATACGCAGTATTTT
TRBD1 few TRBJ1-1 TRBV20-1 CSASTGGFTEAFF TGCAGTGCGTCGACAGGGGGTTTCACTGAAGCTTTCTTT
TRBD1 - TRBJ2-7 TRBV25-1 CASRGQESYEQYF TGTGCCAGCAGGGGACAGGAATCCTACGAGCAGTACTTC
TRBD2 - TRBJ2-1 TRBV12-3/TRBV12-4 CASSSLPGTSGSNEQFF TGTGCCAGCAGTTCCCTCCCCGGGACTAGCGGGAGCAATGAGCAGTTCTTC